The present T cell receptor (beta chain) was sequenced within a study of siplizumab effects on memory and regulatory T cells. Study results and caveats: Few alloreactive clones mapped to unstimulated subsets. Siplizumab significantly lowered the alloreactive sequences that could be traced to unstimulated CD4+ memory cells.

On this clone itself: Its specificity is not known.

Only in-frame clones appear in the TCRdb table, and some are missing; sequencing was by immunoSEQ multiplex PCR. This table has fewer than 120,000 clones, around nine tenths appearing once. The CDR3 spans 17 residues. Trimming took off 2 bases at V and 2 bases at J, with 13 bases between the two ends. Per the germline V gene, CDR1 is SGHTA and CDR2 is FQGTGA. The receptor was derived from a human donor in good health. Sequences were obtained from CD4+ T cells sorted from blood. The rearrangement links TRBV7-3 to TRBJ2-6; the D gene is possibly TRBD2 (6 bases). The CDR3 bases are TGTGCCAGCAGCTTAGGGCAGGGAGGTGCTGGGGCCAACGTCCTGACTTTC. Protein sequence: CASSLGQGGAGANVLTF.